These T cell receptor beta chains were read from a single sample in a study of identifying expanded T cells in peripheral blood. Assay used: immunoSEQ multiplex PCR; TCRdb lists only in-frame clones, some missing. Among 100,000 or so clones listed, 70% to 90% were seen once. The sample consisted of blood. The origin of the receptors is a person aged 18-70 years in good health. The CDR3 runs from the conserved cysteine through the conserved F or W.

J | V | CDR3
TRBJ2-1 | TRBV15 | CATSREGANEQFF
TRBJ1-4 | TRBV5-6 | CASSGGQGAGEKLFF
TRBJ2-2 | TRBV11-1 | CASSLFTPNTGELFF
TRBJ1-5 | TRBV7-2 | CASSLVQDNQPQHF
TRBJ1-2 | TRBV6-5 | CASSDNYGYTF
TRBJ1-1 | TRBV18 | CASSPLQGAGTEAFF
TRBJ1-6 | TRBV6-1 | CASSEVARGQSPLHF
TRBJ1-4 | TRBV9 | CASARAGHNEKLFF
TRBJ1-5 | TRBV6-6 | CASSFYSNQPQHF
TRBJ1-5 | TRBV7-2 | CASSLGQGRGIQPQHF
TRBJ2-1 | TRBV5-8 | CASSFGRAYNEQFF
TRBJ2-2 | TRBV5-1 | CASSLGLSGELFF
TRBJ1-1 | TRBV5-1 | CASSKLGQGSTEAFF
TRBJ1-2 | TRBV29-1 | CSVADRVGEYGYTF
TRBJ2-3 | TRBV28 | CASSRGADTQYF
TRBJ2-7 | TRBV27 | CASNSVAGFNSYEQYF
TRBJ2-1 | TRBV30 | CAWTGTSGYNEQFF
TRBJ2-7 | TRBV18 | CASSPRDGTYEQYF
TRBJ1-1 | TRBV2 | CASSRTPGNTEAFF
TRBJ2-5 | TRBV28 | CASIQKPQETQYF
TRBJ2-5 | TRBV11-2 | CASSLGLIWGLNF
TRBJ1-1 | TRBV9 | CASSLRGQGPSEAFF
TRBJ2-2 | TRBV19 | CASSIGTGGPGTGELFF
TRBJ1-3 | TRBV6-5 | CASSYQDPRSGNTIYF
TRBJ1-2 | TRBV30 | CASEGYTF
TRBJ2-7 | TRBV10-1 | CASTGQSSYEQYF
TRBJ2-3 | TRBV18 | CASSPVADRTDTQYF
TRBJ2-4 | TRBV7-9 | CASRPVGDIQYF
TRBJ2-2 | TRBV5-1 | CASSRGAPNTGELFF
TRBJ1-1 | TRBV11-3 | CASSLEGQGTFF
TRBJ1-2 | TRBV19 | CASGEQGANYGYTF
TRBJ1-3 | TRBV6-5 | CASSTPGQGGNTIYF
TRBJ2-3 | TRBV18 | CASSPPKGGDTQYF
TRBJ1-1 | TRBV6-6 | CASSYGLGTTEAFF
TRBJ2-5 | TRBV6-5 | CASSYNREETQYF
TRBJ2-7 | TRBV29-1 | CSALAGAQRNEQYF
TRBJ1-5 | TRBV7-2 | CASSLAVGRNQPQHF
TRBJ1-2 | TRBV7-9 | CASSLSDRGYTF
TRBJ2-7 | TRBV7-2 | CASSRDRSSYEQYF
TRBJ2-5 | TRBV14 | CASSQGWRRYQETQYF
TRBJ2-2 | TRBV7-8 | CASSLGGGTNTGELFF
TRBJ2-3 | TRBV6-8 | CASSYEPRGTDTQYF
TRBJ1-2 | TRBV4-3 | CASSRDEGPYYGYTF
TRBJ2-7 | TRBV18 | CASSPEAGGSYEQYF
TRBJ1-5 | TRBV2 | CASSSSRGTPQHF
TRBJ1-3 | TRBV7-9 | CASISPEGSSGNTIYF
TRBJ1-1 | TRBV28 | CASSRRGDTEAFF
TRBJ1-4 | TRBV9 | CASSVARGVNEKLFF
TRBJ2-1 | TRBV9 | CASSVDGLAGGNEQFF
TRBJ2-2 | TRBV7-8 | CASSPTSGRVTGELFF
TRBJ2-3 | TRBV29-1 | CSVRDFTDTQYF
TRBJ1-1 | TRBV5-1 | CASSLRQGATEAFF